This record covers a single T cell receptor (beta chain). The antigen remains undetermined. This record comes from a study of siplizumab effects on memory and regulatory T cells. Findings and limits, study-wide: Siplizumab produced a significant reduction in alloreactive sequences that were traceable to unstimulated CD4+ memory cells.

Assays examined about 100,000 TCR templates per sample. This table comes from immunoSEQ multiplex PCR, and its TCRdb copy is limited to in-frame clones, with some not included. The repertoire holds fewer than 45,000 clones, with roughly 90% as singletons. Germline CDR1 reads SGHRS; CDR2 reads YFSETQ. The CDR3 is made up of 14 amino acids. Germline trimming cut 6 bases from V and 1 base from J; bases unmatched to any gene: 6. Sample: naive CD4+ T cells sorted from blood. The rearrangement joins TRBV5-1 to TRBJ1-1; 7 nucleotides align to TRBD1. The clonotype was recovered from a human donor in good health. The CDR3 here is CASTETGSNTEAFF. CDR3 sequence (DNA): TGCGCCAGCACAGAGACAGGGTCGAACACTGAAGCTTTCTTT.